A selection of T cell receptor beta chains follows, all from one sample in a study of blood T cell repertoires in COVID-19. The protocol was immunoSEQ multiplex PCR, while the TCRdb copy is restricted to in-frame clones and leaves out a portion. This sample carries about 350,000 clones, around nine tenths of them seen once, and the ten largest clones take approximately 0.97%. Sequencing was carried out using PBMCs or T cells enriched from blood (not recorded which). The receptors were sampled from a young woman who had been exposed to COVID-19. The conserved cysteine and the conserved F or W are not part of the CDR3 here. D genes are given only for firm matches.

v_call: TRBV24-1; cdr3_length: 13; d_call: -; j_call: TRBJ1-1; cdr3_aa: ATSESWAGNNKAF
v_call: TRBV28; cdr3_length: 14; d_call: -; j_call: TRBJ1-5; cdr3_aa: ASSQPRHNSNQPQH
v_call: TRBV29-1; cdr3_length: 11; d_call: -; j_call: TRBJ2-5; cdr3_aa: SVGDSSWGFQY
v_call: TRBV5-6; cdr3_length: 14; d_call: TRBD1; j_call: TRBJ2-2; cdr3_aa: ASSEDRGRNTGELF
v_call: TRBV28; cdr3_length: 14; d_call: -; j_call: TRBJ1-1; cdr3_aa: ASSYPQGSGNTEAF
v_call: TRBV19; cdr3_length: 10; d_call: -; j_call: TRBJ1-2; cdr3_aa: ASSQDFGGYT
v_call: TRBV28; cdr3_length: 12; d_call: TRBD2; j_call: TRBJ2-3; cdr3_aa: ASSFSGNTDTQY
v_call: TRBV30; cdr3_length: 11; d_call: -; j_call: TRBJ2-1; cdr3_aa: AWSATTYNEQF
v_call: TRBV6-5; cdr3_length: 13; d_call: TRBD1; j_call: TRBJ2-7; cdr3_aa: ASRAGTALDYEQY
v_call: TRBV27; cdr3_length: 10; d_call: -; j_call: TRBJ2-1; cdr3_aa: ASSHTYNEQF
v_call: TRBV7-9; cdr3_length: 14; d_call: TRBD1; j_call: TRBJ1-5; cdr3_aa: ASSFAGTDSNQPQH
v_call: TRBV10-2; cdr3_length: 14; d_call: -; j_call: TRBJ1-1; cdr3_aa: ASSEGQAPFNTEAF
v_call: TRBV5-4; cdr3_length: 14; d_call: TRBD2; j_call: TRBJ2-3; cdr3_aa: ASSPRATSPADTQY
v_call: TRBV5-6; cdr3_length: 15; d_call: TRBD2; j_call: TRBJ2-1; cdr3_aa: ASRYWGGLAFYNEQF
v_call: TRBV30; cdr3_length: 12; d_call: TRBD1; j_call: TRBJ1-2; cdr3_aa: AWSRDRGNYGYT
v_call: TRBV5-8; cdr3_length: 14; d_call: TRBD1; j_call: TRBJ2-7; cdr3_aa: ASSFKWTGQSYEQY
v_call: TRBV28; cdr3_length: 12; d_call: TRBD1; j_call: TRBJ2-5; cdr3_aa: ASSSGQGRETQY
v_call: TRBV7-9; cdr3_length: 13; d_call: TRBD1; j_call: TRBJ2-1; cdr3_aa: ASSSIDRAGNEQF
v_call: TRBV6-2/TRBV6-3; cdr3_length: 11; d_call: -; j_call: TRBJ1-2; cdr3_aa: ASSPGRGVGYT
v_call: TRBV10-1; cdr3_length: 12; d_call: -; j_call: TRBJ2-2; cdr3_aa: ASSMRVDDGELF
v_call: TRBV24-1; cdr3_length: 12; d_call: -; j_call: TRBJ2-5; cdr3_aa: ATSAPSGGETQY
v_call: TRBV28; cdr3_length: 12; d_call: -; j_call: TRBJ2-7; cdr3_aa: ASSRTTGSYEQY
v_call: TRBV10-3; cdr3_length: 10; d_call: TRBD2; j_call: TRBJ2-1; cdr3_aa: AITAGDNEQF
v_call: TRBV28; cdr3_length: 13; d_call: TRBD2; j_call: TRBJ2-5; cdr3_aa: ASSLASGGQETQY
v_call: TRBV19; cdr3_length: 16; d_call: TRBD2; j_call: TRBJ2-1; cdr3_aa: ASSPRGLAGVPFREQF